One and the same sample provided the 2 T cell receptor beta chains below, sequenced in a study of cytomegalovirus exposure and HLA in healthy donors (dated by TCRdb to 2016 to 2017). The receptor library was made with the immunoSEQ multiplex PCR assay. For the multiplex PCR, a mixture combining 60 forward primers for TCR Vbeta segments and 13 reverse primers for TCR Jbeta segments was used. Held by TCRdb, this immuneACCESS table contains in-frame sequences only and omits some clones. Under half of the omission traces to an unresolved V gene where checked; the cause of the rest is unknown. The sample includes about 140,000 clones, with more than 70% observed a single time. In total, the top ten clones hold 2% to 3% of the sample. The sequenced material came from PBMCs. Every receptor here comes from a man between 45 and 60 years old in good health and CMV-seronegative.

The rearrangement links TRBV15 to TRBJ1-1, with D hard to call. CDR3 length: 14 amino acids. Germline V gene data show CDR1 as LNHNV and CDR2 as YYDKDF (reference sequence). V lost 1 base and J lost 1, with 7 bases in between. This CDR3 is CATSRARQNTEAFF. Written as DNA, the CDR3 is TGTGCCACCAGCAGAGCCAGACAGAACACTGAAGCTTTCTTT.

The rearrangement uses TRBV30 and TRBJ2-3; 8 bases are shared with TRBD2. J was trimmed by 5 bases and V by 5 bases; bases with no gene match: 12. CDR3 length: 15 amino acids. Germline loops: CDR1 GTSNPN, CDR2 SVGIG (reference sequence). This chain's CDR3 is CAWSPKLAGGDTQYF. CDR3 in DNA: TGTGCCTGGTCCCCCAAGCTAGCGGGTGGAGATACGCAGTATTTT.